This T cell receptor beta chain was recovered during a study of blood T cell repertoires in COVID-19. Turning to the study itself: Whether acute or convalescent, the COVID-19 samples came from the United States, Italy and Spain. The analysed material was cDNA or gDNA that came from T cells, B-cell-depleted T cells, or PBMCs.

In the original processing: Researchers report that nucleated cell counts were estimated from reference gene primer amplification. Clones were read by immunoSEQ multiplex PCR, and TCRdb kept only the in-frame ones, dropping some. D and trimming come from the DNA, and the V and J calls and clone size come from that table. The table has 90,000 to 120,000 clones, around 89% seen once. The sample was peripheral blood. The receptor comes from an elderly woman with acute or convalescent COVID-19.

The CDR3 nucleotides read TGTGCCAGCGGGACCGGGACAGCCTACGAGCAGTACTTC. This translates into CASGTGTAYEQYF. The V and J genes are TRBV12-3 or TRBV12-4 and TRBJ2-7, with 7 positions matching TRBD1. The trim removed 8 bases at V and 2 bases at J, leaving 6 bases unmatched. CDR3 length: 13 amino acids.